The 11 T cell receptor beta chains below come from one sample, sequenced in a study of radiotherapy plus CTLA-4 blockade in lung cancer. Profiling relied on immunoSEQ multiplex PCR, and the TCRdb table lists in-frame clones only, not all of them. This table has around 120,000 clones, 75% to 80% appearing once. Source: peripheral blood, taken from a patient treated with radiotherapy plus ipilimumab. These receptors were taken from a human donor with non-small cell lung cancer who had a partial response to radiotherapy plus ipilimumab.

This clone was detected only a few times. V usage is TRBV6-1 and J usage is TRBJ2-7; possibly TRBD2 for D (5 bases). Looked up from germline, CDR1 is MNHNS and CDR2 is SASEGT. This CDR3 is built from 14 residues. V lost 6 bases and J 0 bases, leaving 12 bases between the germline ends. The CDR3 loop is CASSERSGSYEQYF. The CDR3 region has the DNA TGTGCCAGCAGCGAACGAAGCGGCTCCTACGAGCAGTACTTC.

CDR3 region: CASSPGGNSPLHF. The CDR3 coding sequence is TGTGCCAGCAGCCCGGGGGGCAATTCACCCCTCCACTTT. This chain links TRBV28 with TRBJ1-6, with D possibly being TRBD1 (6 bases). Germline CDR1 and CDR2: MDHEN and SYDVKM. This CDR3 has 13 residues. Trimming stripped 6 bases from V and 7 bases from J, with 10 bases between.

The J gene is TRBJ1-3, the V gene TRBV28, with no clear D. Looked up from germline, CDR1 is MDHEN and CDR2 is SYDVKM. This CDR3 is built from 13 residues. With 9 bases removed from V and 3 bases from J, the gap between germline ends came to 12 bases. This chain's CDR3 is CASFSHIGNTIYF. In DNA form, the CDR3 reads TGTGCCAGTTTTAGCCATATTGGAAACACCATATATTTT.

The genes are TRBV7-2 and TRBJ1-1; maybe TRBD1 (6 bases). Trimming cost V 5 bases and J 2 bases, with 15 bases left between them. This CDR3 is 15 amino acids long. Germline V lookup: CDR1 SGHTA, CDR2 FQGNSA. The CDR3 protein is CASSPRTAGNTEAFF. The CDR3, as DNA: TGTGCCAGCAGCCCGAGGACAGCCGGTAACACTGAAGCTTTCTTT.

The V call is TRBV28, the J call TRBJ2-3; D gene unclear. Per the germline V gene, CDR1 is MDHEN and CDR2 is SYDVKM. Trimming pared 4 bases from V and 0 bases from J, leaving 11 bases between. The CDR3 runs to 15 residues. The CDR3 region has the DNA TGTGCCAGCAGTTCGTGGGCCCTTAGCACAGATACGCAGTATTTT. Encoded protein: CASSSWALSTDTQYF.

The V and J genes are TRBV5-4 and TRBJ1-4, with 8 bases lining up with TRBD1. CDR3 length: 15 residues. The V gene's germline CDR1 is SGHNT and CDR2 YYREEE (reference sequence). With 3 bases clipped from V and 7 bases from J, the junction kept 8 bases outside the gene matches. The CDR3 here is CASSYRQGNSEKLFF. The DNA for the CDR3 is TGTGCCAGCAGCTACCGACAGGGGAATAGTGAAAAACTGTTTTTT.

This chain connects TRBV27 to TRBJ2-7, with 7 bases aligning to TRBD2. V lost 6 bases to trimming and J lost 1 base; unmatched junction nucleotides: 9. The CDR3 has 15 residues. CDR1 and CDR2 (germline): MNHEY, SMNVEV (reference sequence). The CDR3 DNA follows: TGTGCCAGCAGAGCGGGGTTAGCTCGGTCCTACGAGCAGTACTTC. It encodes CASRAGLARSYEQYF.

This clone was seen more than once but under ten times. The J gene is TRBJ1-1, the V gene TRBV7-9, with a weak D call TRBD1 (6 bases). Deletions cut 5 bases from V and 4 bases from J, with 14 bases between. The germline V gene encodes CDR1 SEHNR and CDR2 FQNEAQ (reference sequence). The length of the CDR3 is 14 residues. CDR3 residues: CASSPVRGSTEAFF. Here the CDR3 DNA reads TGTGCCAGCAGCCCGGTCAGGGGATCCACTGAAGCTTTCTTT.

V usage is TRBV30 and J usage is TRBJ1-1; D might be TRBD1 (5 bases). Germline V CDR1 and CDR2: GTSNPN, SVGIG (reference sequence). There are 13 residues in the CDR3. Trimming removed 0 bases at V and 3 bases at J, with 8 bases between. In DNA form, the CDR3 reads TGTGCCTGGAGTGTCAGGGTGGACACTGAAGCTTTCTTT. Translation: CAWSVRVDTEAFF.

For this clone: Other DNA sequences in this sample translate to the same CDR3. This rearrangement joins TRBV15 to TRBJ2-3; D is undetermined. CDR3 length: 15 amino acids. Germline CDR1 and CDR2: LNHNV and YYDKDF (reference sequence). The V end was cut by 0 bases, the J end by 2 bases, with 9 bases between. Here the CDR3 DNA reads TGTGCCACCAGCAGAGAGAGTGACAACACAGATACGCAGTATTTT. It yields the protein CATSRESDNTDTQYF.

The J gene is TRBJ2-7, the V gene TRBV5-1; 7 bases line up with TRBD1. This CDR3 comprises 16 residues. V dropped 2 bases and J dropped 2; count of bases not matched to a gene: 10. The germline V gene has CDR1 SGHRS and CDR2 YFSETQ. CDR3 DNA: TGCGCCAGCAGCTTAACAGCCGGGACAGCAACCTACGAGCAGTACTTC. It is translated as CASSLTAGTATYEQYF.